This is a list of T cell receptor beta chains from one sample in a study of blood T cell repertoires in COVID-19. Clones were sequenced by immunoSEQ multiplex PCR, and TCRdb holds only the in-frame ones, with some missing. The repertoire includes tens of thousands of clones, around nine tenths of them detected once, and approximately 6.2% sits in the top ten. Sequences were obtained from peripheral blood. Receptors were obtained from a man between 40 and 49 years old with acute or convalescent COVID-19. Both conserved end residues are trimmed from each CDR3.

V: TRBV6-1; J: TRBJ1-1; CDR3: ASSDSQLNTEAF
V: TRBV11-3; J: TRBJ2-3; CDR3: ASSPITWTSGSTDTQY
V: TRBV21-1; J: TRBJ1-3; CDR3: ASSKGRGNTIY
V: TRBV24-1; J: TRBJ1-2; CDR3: ATSDFRGFGYT
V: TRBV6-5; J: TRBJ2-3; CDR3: ASSSQADTQY
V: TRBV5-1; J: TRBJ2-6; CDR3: GTRVAVSGANVLT
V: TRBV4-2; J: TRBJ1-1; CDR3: ASSQGSHTEAF
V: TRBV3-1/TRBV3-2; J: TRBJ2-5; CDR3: ASSQGPNQETQY
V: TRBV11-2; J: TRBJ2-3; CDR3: ASSFFVTSGSSTDTQY
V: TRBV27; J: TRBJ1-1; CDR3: ASSPVPPGEVLNTEAF
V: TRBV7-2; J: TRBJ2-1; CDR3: ASSRGRGQGQNEQF
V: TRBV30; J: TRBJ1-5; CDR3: AWSFPGTGNNQPQH
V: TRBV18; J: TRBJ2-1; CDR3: ASSPDRDRYNEQF
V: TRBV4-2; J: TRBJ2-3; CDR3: ASSQQGGRDTDTQY
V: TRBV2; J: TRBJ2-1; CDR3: ASSEVTGYNEQF
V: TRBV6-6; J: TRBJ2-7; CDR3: ASSKGPGALGYEQY
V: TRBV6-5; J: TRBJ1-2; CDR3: ASSYRQGQGGKSYT
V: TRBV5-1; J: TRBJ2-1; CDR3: ASTPQVGGNYNEQF
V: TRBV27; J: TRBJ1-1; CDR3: ASGLRQNTEAF
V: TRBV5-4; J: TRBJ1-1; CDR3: ASSKGQIGSTEAF
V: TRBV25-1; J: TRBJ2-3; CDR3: ASSESVQTGQY
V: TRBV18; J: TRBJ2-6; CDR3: ASSLQNRGTAGANVLT
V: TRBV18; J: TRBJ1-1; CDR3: ASSHDMNTEAF
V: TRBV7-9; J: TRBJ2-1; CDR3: ASSLPRTSGRDYNEQF
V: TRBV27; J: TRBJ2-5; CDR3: ASRGPTIETQY
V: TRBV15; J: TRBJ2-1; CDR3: ATSRIAAGGNEQF
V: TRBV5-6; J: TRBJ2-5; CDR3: ASSWADREVETQY